One and the same sample provided the 9 T cell receptor beta chains below, sequenced in a study of T cell responses to AZD1222 COVID-19 vaccine. Clones were read by immunoSEQ multiplex PCR, and TCRdb kept only the in-frame ones, dropping some. The repertoire holds just under 150,000 clones, with 86% as singletons. The sequencing here drew on peripheral blood, taken 28 days after the second AZD1222 dose. All receptors derive from an adult who received the AZD1222 COVID-19 vaccine.

Concerning this clone: Relative to the germline gene, one junction end is altered; a read error may explain this. The V and J genes are TRBV7-7 and TRBJ1-3; D is undetermined. The CDR3 loop spans 14 amino acids. Germline V gene data show CDR1 as SSHAT and CDR2 as FNYEAQ (reference sequence). CDR3 protein: CASSLGGSGNTIYF. The CDR3 coding sequence is TGTGCTAGCAGCTTAGGAGGTTCTGGAAACACCATATATTTT.

V usage is TRBV7-2 and J usage is TRBJ2-1; tentative D call: TRBD2 (6 bases). This CDR3 spans 15 amino acids. V was cut by 1 base and J by 3 bases, with 10 bases left in between. Germline lookup yields CDR1 SGHTA and CDR2 FQGNSA. The chain's CDR3 is CASSLEASDYNEQFF. The DNA for the CDR3 is TGTGCCAGCAGCTTAGAGGCTAGCGACTACAATGAGCAGTTCTTC.

The rearrangement uses TRBV2 and TRBJ1-5, with 7 nucleotides matching TRBD1. J was trimmed by 5 bases and V by 5 bases; bases with no gene match: 9. This CDR3 contains 15 residues. Germline V gene sequence: CDR1 SNHLY, CDR2 FYNNEI. CDR3 bases: TGTGCCAGCAGTCGCTTAGGGGACAGCGATCAGCCCCAGCATTTT. Translation gives CASSRLGDSDQPQHF.

The chain is built from TRBV11-2 and TRBJ2-1; TRBD2 matches at 14 bases. Trimming cost V 5 bases and J 8 bases; bases outside gene matches: 5. The CDR3 length is 15 residues. CDR1 SGHAT and CDR2 FQNNGV come from the germline V gene. CDR3 region: CASSPRLAGGDEQFF. The CDR3 region has the DNA TGTGCCAGCAGCCCCAGACTAGCGGGAGGGGATGAGCAGTTCTTC.

This clone was found once. V and J are TRBV6-1 and TRBJ1-6; D is ambiguous. Trimming took off 2 bases at V and 6 bases at J, with 11 bases between the two ends. Looked up from germline, CDR1 is MNHNS and CDR2 is SASEGT. CDR3 length: 15 amino acids. The CDR3 protein is CASSELAGANSPLHF. The CDR3 coding sequence is TGTGCCAGCAGTGAACTGGCGGGCGCTAATTCACCCCTCCACTTT.

V gene TRBV27 combines with J gene TRBJ2-1; D might be TRBD1 (5 bases). There are 15 residues in the CDR3. Germline V lookup: CDR1 MNHEY, CDR2 SMNVEV (reference sequence). The germline V and J ends were trimmed by 2 bases and 9 bases, with 17 bases remaining between them. The CDR3 DNA follows: TGTGCCAGCAGTTTAGTACAGGCCGGGCGTCCTGAGCAGTTCTTC. Its translation is CASSLVQAGRPEQFF.

CDR3 protein: CASSKKSQQPQHF. CDR3 sequence (DNA): TGTGCCAGCAGCAAAAAAAGCCAGCAGCCCCAGCATTTT. The chain uses TRBV21-1 and TRBJ1-5. TRBV21-1 is a documented pseudogene. This CDR3 comprises 13 residues.

J is TRBJ1-1 and V is TRBV6-5, with unresolved D. V was cut by 0 bases and J by 2 bases, with 13 bases left in between. The V gene's germline CDR1 is MNHEY and CDR2 SVGAGI. The CDR3 extends over 16 amino acids. CDR3 DNA: TGTGCCAGCAGTTACTCGTACAGAATGAGTAACACTGAAGCTTTCTTT. It is translated as CASSYSYRMSNTEAFF.

This clone came up a few times. The CDR3 DNA follows: TGTGCCAGCTCACCTCAGCCCAATAATGAAAAACTGTTTTTT. Translated, it gives CASSPQPNNEKLFF. V gene TRBV18 combines with J gene TRBJ1-4; D gene ambiguous. V gave up 3 bases and J gave up 4 bases, with 9 bases separating them. Germline loops: CDR1 KGHSH, CDR2 LQKENI. There are 14 residues in the CDR3.